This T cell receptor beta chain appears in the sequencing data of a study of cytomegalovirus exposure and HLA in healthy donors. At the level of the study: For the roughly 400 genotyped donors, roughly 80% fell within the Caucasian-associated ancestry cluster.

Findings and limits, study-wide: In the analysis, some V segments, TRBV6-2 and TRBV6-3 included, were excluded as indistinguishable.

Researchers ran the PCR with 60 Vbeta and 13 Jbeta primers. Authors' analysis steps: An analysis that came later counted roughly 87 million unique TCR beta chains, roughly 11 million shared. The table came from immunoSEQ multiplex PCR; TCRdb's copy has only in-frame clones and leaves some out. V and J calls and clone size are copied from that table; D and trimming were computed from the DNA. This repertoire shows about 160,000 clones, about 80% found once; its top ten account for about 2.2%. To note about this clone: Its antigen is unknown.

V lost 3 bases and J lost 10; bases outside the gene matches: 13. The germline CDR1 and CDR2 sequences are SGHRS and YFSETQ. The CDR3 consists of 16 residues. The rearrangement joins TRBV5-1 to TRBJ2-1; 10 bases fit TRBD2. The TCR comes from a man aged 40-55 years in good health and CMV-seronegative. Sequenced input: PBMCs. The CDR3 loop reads CASSYDPSGSLGEQFF. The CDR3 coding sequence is TGCGCCAGCAGCTATGACCCTAGCGGGAGTCTAGGAGAGCAGTTCTTC.